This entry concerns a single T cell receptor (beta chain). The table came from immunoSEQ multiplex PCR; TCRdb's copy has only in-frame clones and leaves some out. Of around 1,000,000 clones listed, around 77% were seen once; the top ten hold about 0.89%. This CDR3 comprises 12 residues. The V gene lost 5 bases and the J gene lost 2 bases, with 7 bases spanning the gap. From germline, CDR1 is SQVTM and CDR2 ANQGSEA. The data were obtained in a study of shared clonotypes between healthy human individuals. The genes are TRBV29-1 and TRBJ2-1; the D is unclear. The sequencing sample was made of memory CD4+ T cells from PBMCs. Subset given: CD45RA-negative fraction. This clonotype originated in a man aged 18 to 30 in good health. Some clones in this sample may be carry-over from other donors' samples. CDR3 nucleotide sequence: TGCAGCGTTAGCGTACCCTACAATGAGCAGTTCTTC. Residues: CSVSVPYNEQFF.